This T cell receptor (beta chain) was recovered during a study of cytomegalovirus exposure and HLA in healthy donors (dated by TCRdb to 2016 to 2017). About the study as a whole: In an earlier analysis of about 560 of the donors, about 260 Gb of sequence data and 90 million to 130 million unique TCR beta sequences from approximately 180 million T cells were reported. The study combined high-throughput TCR immunosequencing, statistical association of individual TCRs with disease status, and machine learning to predict cytomegalovirus infection status. The study was designed to test whether signatures of past pathogen exposure could be identified by cataloging public T cell receptors. The study profiled the T cell repertoires of about 720 subjects by immunosequencing and related them to cytomegalovirus serostatus. An earlier analysis of nearly 600 of the donors applied high-throughput TCR beta sequencing to assess whether each TCR beta V gene segment acted as functional or pseudogenic. Along with the roughly 710-subject first cohort, a separate validation cohort of over 90 different subjects was used. Among around 400 genotyped donors of the cohort, an average of around 250,000 unique TCR beta nucleotide sequences was sequenced per donor, of which about 19% were non-productive. Roughly 300 gigabases of sequencing data and around 80 million unique TCR sequences made up an early release that covered 500 to 650 HLA-typed donors. Alongside the repertoire data, information on donor age, sex, ethnicity and CMV serostatus was compiled. In a later analysis, previously published TCR beta repertoires from about 640 donors were re-analyzed and high-resolution HLA genotyping was added so that TCR occurrence patterns could be studied. The number of donors typed differed by locus, with about 629-630 for A, B, C, DRB1 and DQB1, around 500 for DQA1, about 610 for DPA1, and roughly 450 for DPB1. Every repertoire in the discovery cohort had been generated on one and the same sequencing platform. Class I and class II HLA loci were covered by the typing at four-digit resolution. Of the 398 genotyped donors, around 81% fell in the genetic ancestry cluster associated with self-reported Caucasian donors. Five DR-DQ haplotypes were treated as single units for association and clustering because of strong linkage in the cohort. A later genetic analysis took genome-wide SNP genotypes for about 55% of the 666 donors and used that subset as a discovery cohort. Rather than drawing on any new phenotypic data, the later analysis identified candidate immune exposures from TCR beta sequences and the way those sequences occurred across donors. Overall study outcomes, separate from this receptor: The presence/absence analyses assumed that sequencing depth was roughly uniform across donors, and that assumption may not be true. A later genetic analysis associated a missense DCLRE1C variant with V-gene and J-gene trimming of TCR beta chains, and an independent cohort replicated the association. The 87-base-pair reads could not distinguish some IMGT-functional V segments, including TRBV6-2 and TRBV6-3, so those segments were excluded. CMV serostatus was the only immune exposure information available for the cohort. In a later analysis, HLA-associated TCR beta chains were found to be more clonally expanded and to have lower generation probabilities than equally common non-associated chains. According to a later analysis, parvovirus B19, influenza, CMV and Epstein-Barr virus appeared linked to several top co-occurrence clusters. The authors suggested that the approach could potentially be generalized to other disease states and immunological phenotypes. Compared with the roughly 600-donor mean, donors in an Asian-associated ancestry cluster had fewer N-insertions in productive TCRs, according to a later genetic analysis. A group of highly shared sequence variants was considered likely to be a technical artifact of the sequencing pipeline. HLA typing was unavailable for some donors at each locus, so association tests used only the typed subset. An earlier analysis of around 600 of the donors showed that most TCR beta V segments appeared in productive rearrangements either about 87% or about 30% of the time, which broadly matched IMGT annotations. A further reported finding was that TCR beta sequences accurately predicted the HLA-A and HLA-B alleles for most subjects in the first cohort. The classifier was reported to diagnose cytomegalovirus status with high specificity and sensitivity in both the original and validation cohorts. Most TCR sequences were seen in very few donors, while some public TCRs were found in many individuals. When HLA alleles, especially DR and DQ, strongly co-occurred, attributing TCR associations to individual alleles was difficult. A few of the identified cytomegalovirus-associated TCR beta chains were confirmed in vitro to be specific for cytomegalovirus antigens. In the study, around 150 TCR beta chains were listed as associated with cytomegalovirus. Correlated functional status among segregating V segments might be attributable to linkage disequilibrium, but an unknown experimental factor could not be ruled out. According to a later analysis, TCR association rates differed among HLA loci, with DRB1 alleles showing the most associated TCRs and HLA-C alleles showing the fewest. The cohort was sequenced for TCR beta chains only, and without alpha or paired-chain data the features that could be detected were limited. A later analysis found that most CMV-associated TCR beta chains appeared HLA-restricted, with HLA associations seemingly driven largely by CMV exposure. A later analysis associated 15,000 to 20,000 TCR beta sequences with specific HLA alleles at a false discovery rate of 0.05. Because counts were too low, 15 or so rarely observed V segments, including chromosome 9 orphons, were excluded from the earlier analysis of under 650 of the donors.

Libraries were made using the immunoSEQ multiplex PCR assay. For the multiplex PCR, a mixture combining 60 forward primers for TCR Vbeta segments and 13 reverse primers for TCR Jbeta segments was used. Amplification of the CDR3 region of rearranged TCR beta genes was performed with a multiplex PCR assay on genomic DNA. The amplified TCR beta libraries were sequenced on the Illumina HiSeq System as 87-base-pair reads. The paper's data handling went like this. Across the 640 or so repertoires, a later analysis counted around 80 million unique TCR beta chains, some 11 million of which were shared by at least two donors. Raw reads were error-corrected and collapsed into unique sequences with a nearest-neighbor algorithm that merged closely related sequences to remove PCR and sequencing errors. Alignment of CDR3 sequences to IMGT reference sequences was used to assign V, D and J gene segments. For a sequence to be retained, at least a six-nucleotide match to both a V gene segment and a J gene segment was required. A rearrangement was called productive if the CDR3 had no stop codons and remained in frame with V and J, and every other rearrangement was called non-productive. Following IMGT convention, CDR3 was defined as the stretch from the second conserved V-encoded cysteine up to the conserved J-encoded phenylalanine. The earlier analysis of about 610 of the donors excluded sequences that lacked an unambiguous match to a single V gene segment. An earlier analysis of a few hundred of the donors called V segments functional above 56.7% productive rearrangements and segregating when the between-donor standard deviation exceeded 5%. A statistical classification framework was developed to diagnose cytomegalovirus status using the catalog of TCR beta chain sequences. A later analysis assigned V and J genes by comparing TCR nucleotide sequences with IMGT/GENE-DB human TR gene sequences. A later analysis assigned CDR3 sequences and most-parsimonious VDJ recombination scenarios with the TCRdist pipeline. In a later analysis, each TCR beta chain was defined by its CDR3 amino acid sequence together with its V-gene family, and reads without a unique V-gene family were excluded. A later analysis removed several hundred highly shared, low-generation-probability nucleotide sequences to deal with suspected cross-contamination and a sequencing artifact. In a later analysis, a clonal expansion index was calculated for each public chain from normalized within-repertoire ranks of inferred template counts. In a later analysis, generation probabilities were computed with a VDJ recombination model fitted to out-of-frame rearrangements, and the resulting probabilities were checked against IGoR. In a later analysis, TCR-TCR, TCR-HLA and TCR-CMV co-occurrence was scored with hypergeometric tests, and a repertoire-size bias correction was applied to TCR pairs. To estimate false discovery rates, a later analysis permuted the HLA or CMV assignments 20 times. In a later analysis, co-occurring TCRs were grouped with DBSCAN, and TCRdist sequence similarity was added when clustering was performed within HLA-allele-positive subsets. Co-occurrence clustering excluded repertoires with fewer than 30,000 or more than 120,000 public chains, plus five with anomalous nucleotide sharing. TCRdb obtained this table from immuneACCESS and retained in-frame rearrangements with V and J assigned. These tables miss some clones; where compared with another copy, unresolved V genes account for less than half of the shortfall, and the remainder is unexplained. That table is the source of V, J and clone size, and D and trimming were worked out from the DNA. The sample data list approximately 190,000 clones, and 75% to 80% of these were observed just once. The top ten hold approximately 2.1% of the sample.

The cohort consisted of some 670 healthy bone marrow donors. At the time of sampling, all cohort members were nominally healthy, though unrecorded immune exposures were likely present. The donor was CMV seropositive and belonged to the group of more than 250 seropositive cohort members. A peripheral blood sample was collected from each donor, and TCR beta sequencing was performed on peripheral blood mononuclear cells. Genomic DNA extraction from the blood cell samples was performed with the Qiagen DNeasy Blood Extraction Kit. V has 4 bases trimmed and J has 4 bases trimmed; junction bases matching no gene number 5. CDR1 and CDR2 are drawn from the germline V gene: SGHRS, YFSETQ. Spanning cysteine to phenylalanine, the CDR3 consists of 14 amino acids. The read is trimmed to its CDR3 DNA, 42 bases read in frame from base 1. Points on this clone: There is no known antigen for this receptor. No base qualities exist here, and no much larger clone lies one base off it.

The clonotype was recovered from a woman younger than 45 in good health and CMV-seropositive. Material for sequencing was PBMCs. The receptor chain draws on TRBV5-1 and TRBJ2-3, with 8 junctional bases fitting TRBD1. The CDR3 protein sequence reads: CASSEKQGADTQYF. In nucleotide form, the sequence is TGCGCCAGCAGCGAAAAACAGGGGGCAGATACGCAGTATTTT. The variable domain in full, with residues beyond the CDR3 obtained from the reference TRBV5-1 and TRBJ2-3 genes, is KAGVTQTPRYLIKTRGQQVTLSCSPISGHRSVSWYQQTPGQGLQFLFEYFSETQRNKGNFPGRFSGRQFSNSRSEMNVSTLELGDSALYLCASSEKQGADTQYFGPGTRLTVL.